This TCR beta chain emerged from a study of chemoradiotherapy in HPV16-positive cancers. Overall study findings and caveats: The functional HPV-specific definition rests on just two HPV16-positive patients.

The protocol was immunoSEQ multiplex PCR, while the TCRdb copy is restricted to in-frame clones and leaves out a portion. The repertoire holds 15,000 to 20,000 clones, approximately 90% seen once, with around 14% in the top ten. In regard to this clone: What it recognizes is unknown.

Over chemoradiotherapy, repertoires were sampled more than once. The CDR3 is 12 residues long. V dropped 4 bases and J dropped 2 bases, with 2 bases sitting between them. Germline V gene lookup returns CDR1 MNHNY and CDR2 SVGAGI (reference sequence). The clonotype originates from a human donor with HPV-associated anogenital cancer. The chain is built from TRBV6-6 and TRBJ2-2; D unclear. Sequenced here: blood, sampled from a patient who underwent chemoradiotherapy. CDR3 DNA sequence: TGTGCCAGCAGTTTCAACACCGGGGAGCTGTTTTTT. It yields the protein CASSFNTGELFF.